The entry that follows covers one T cell receptor (beta chain) sequence. Its antigen remains undetermined. Base qualities are not provided; no much larger clone lies one nucleotide away. TCRbeta CDR3 regions were amplified from genomic DNA using the immunoSEQ Assay, a bias-controlled multiplex PCR. Per the original workflow: The number of nucleated cells in each sample was estimated from the amplification of reference gene primers within the assay. To quantify the absolute abundance of each unique TCRbeta CDR3 rearrangement, sequence reads were collapsed and filtered. For each sample, productive Simpson clonality was calculated as the square root of Simpson's diversity index over productive rearrangements. The table comes from immuneACCESS by way of TCRdb, which keeps in-frame sequences with V and J called. Part of the clones is missing from these tables; in studies checked, under half for an unresolved V gene and the rest for unknown reasons. Clone size and the V and J calls come from that table; the DNA yielded D and trimming. Present in this sample are roughly 340,000 clones, under 95% of which were seen just once. The top ten clones comprise 2.5% to 4% of the sample.

The entry originates in a study of blood T cell repertoires in COVID-19 (dated by TCRdb to about 2020). About the investigation overall: Samples from collaborators originated in the United States, Italy and Spain and spanned both the acute and convalescent phases of COVID-19. Where available, HLA class I and class II types were taken from metadata supplied by the sample provider and were not determined by assay-based typing. The dataset comprised deeply sampled blood TCRbeta repertoires from subjects exposed to, actively infected with, or recovered from COVID-19. A freely available public database, intended as a resource for researchers studying the immune response to SARS-CoV-2, is where the repertoires were released. A de-identified subject ID, COVID-19 status, age in years and sex were almost always included in the sample metadata. The samples were drawn from two sources: the first 160 participants of the ongoing ImmuneRACE study, and over 950 subjects contributed by 6 global collaborators. The prospective study material was composed of cDNA or gDNA derived from T cells, B-cell-depleted T cells, or PBMCs.

A second Seattle source provided samples from volunteer blood donors who had recovered from COVID-19. Whole blood was collected in K2EDTA tubes by collaborating institutions according to the institutions' own protocols. For TCRbeta analysis, collaborators shipped samples in one of three forms: frozen whole blood, isolated PBMCs, or DNA extracted from either of those sample types. Deletion took 2 bases off V and 2 bases off J, with a span of 12 bases between the germline ends. For CDR1 and CDR2, the germline V gene (reference sequence) lists SEHNR and FQNEAQ. The CDR3 contains 15 residues, cysteine and phenylalanine counted. The kept DNA is CDR3 alone, 45 bases in frame from the first base. General conclusions and limits of the study: The amount of clinical and demographic metadata varied by source and participant and was provided uncurated.

Rearrangement joined TRBV7-9 to TRBJ2-5, with the D gene not clear enough to name. The sequence came from a woman between 18 and 30 years old who had recovered from COVID-19. Sample: peripheral blood. CDR3 region: CASSLPRALQETQYF. The bases read TGTGCCAGCAGCTTACCTCGTGCGCTTCAAGAGACCCAGTACTTC. The reference TRBV7-9 and TRBJ2-5 proteins fill in what lies around the CDR3, so the full variable domain reads DTGVSQNPRHKITKRGQNVTFRCDPISEHNRLYWYRQTLGQGPEFLTYFQNEAQLEKSRLLSDRFSAERPKGSFSTLEIQRTEQGDSAMYLCASSLPRALQETQYFGPGTRLLVL.